This TCR beta chain comes out of a study of T cell responses to AZD1222 COVID-19 vaccine. Study overall: Second-dose intervals near 4 or 12 weeks were combined.

Study observations and caveats: Along spike, vaccine-associated CD4 TCRs were found throughout, with dominance at 160-218 and 743-854. Most donors were white British, females outnumbered males, and clonal diversity was possibly underestimated. Only a handful of AZD1222 recipients, several in all, had baseline seropositivity.

The assay was immunoSEQ multiplex PCR, and TCRdb's table has in-frame clones only and misses some. This sample has around 100,000 clones, with 80% to 85% found just once. Note on this clone: Its antigen is currently unknown.

Sample: peripheral blood, taken on day 0 of AZD1222 vaccination. This clonotype was sampled from an adult in good health.

CDR3 loop: CASSLVLAGGLSEQYF. CDR3 DNA: TGTGCCAGCAGCTTAGTCCTAGCGGGAGGTCTATCCGAGCAGTACTTC. The chain couples TRBV13 to TRBJ2-7, with 11 bases identical to TRBD2. With 1 base clipped from V and 6 bases from J, the junction kept 8 bases outside the gene matches. Germline CDR1 reads PRHDT; CDR2 reads FYEKMQ (reference sequence). CDR3 length: 16 amino acids.